This entry describes one TCR beta chain. The antigen remains unidentified. This clone may be a read error of a much larger clone one base away. From RNA transcripts, TCR beta CDR3 regions were amplified. With the HTBI primer set, the TCR CDR3 went through a first round of RT-PCR. TCRdb redid the calling of the multiplex PCR reads with MiXCR, one entry per CDR3 protein. The data contain 500,000 to 600,000 distinct CDR3 sequences, 40% to 50% of them singletons. The CDR3 has 16 amino acids. Germline values: CDR1 MNHNS, CDR2 SASEGT. The entry originates in a study of T cells in Graves' hyperthyroidism and ophthalmopathy. General observations from the study: The model forecast ophthalmopathy, anticipating it by a median about 7 months before onset. Researchers found most expanded thyroid clonotypes above 0.001 in blood as well.

The study excluded patients with uncontrolled infection, other autoimmune disease, pregnancy or lactation. Diagnosis rested on symptoms, serum thyroxine and TRAb, thyroid ultrasound, and orbital computed tomography. The receptor comes from an adult woman with Graves' disease, either hyperthyroidism or ophthalmopathy (not recorded which). This chain joins TRBV6-1 and TRBJ1-6; the match to TRBD1 covers 7 bases. Sequences were obtained from peripheral blood or thyroid tissue (not recorded which). In DNA, the CDR3 is TGTGCCAGCAGTGAAGGGACAGGCGTACCAAATTCACCCCTCCGCTTT. It yields the protein CASSEGTGVPNSPLRF.